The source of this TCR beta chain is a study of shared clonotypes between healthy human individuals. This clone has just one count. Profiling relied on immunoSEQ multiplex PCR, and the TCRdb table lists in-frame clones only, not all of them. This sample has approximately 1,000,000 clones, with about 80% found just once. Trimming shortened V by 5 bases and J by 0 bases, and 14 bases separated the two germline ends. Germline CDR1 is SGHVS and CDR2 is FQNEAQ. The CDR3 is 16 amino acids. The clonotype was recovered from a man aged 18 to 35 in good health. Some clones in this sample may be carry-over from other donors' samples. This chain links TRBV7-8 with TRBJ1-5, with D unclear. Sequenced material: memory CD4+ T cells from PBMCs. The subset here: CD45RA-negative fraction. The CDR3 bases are TGTGCCAGCAGCCCCCGGACGGAATATAGCAATCAGCCCCAGCATTTT. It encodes CASSPRTEYSNQPQHF.